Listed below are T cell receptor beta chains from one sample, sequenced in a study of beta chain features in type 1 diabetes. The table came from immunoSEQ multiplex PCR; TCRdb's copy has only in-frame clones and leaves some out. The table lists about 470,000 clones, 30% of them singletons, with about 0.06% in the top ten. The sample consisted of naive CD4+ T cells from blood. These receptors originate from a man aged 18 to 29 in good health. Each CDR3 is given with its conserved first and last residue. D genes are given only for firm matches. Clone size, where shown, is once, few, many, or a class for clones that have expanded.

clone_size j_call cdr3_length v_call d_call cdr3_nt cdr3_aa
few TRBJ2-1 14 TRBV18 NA TGTGCCAGCTCACCACCGTCGGTGGGGAATGAGCAGTTCTTC CASSPPSVGNEQFF
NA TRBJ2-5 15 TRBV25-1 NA TGTGCCAGCAGCCCCGAAAGGGGTGTTTCGGAGACCCAGTACTTC CASSPERGVSETQYF
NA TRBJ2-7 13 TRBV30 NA TGTGCCTGGAGTGTACTCGGGGCGACAGAGCAGTACTTC CAWSVLGATEQYF
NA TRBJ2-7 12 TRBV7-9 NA TGTGCCAGCAGCTCGGACACCACCGAGCAGTACTTC CASSSDTTEQYF
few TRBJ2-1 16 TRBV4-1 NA TGCGCCAGCAGCCGCGGGACCCTCTTCCGCTACAATGAGCAGTTCTTC CASSRGTLFRYNEQFF
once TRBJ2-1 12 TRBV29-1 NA TGCAGCGTTGGGTTGGCCAGCTATGAGCAGTTCTTC CSVGLASYEQFF
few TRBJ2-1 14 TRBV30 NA TGTGCCTGGAGTGGGAACATGAGGGGCAATGAGCAGTTCTTC CAWSGNMRGNEQFF
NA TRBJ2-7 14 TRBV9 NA TGTGCCAGCAGCGTAGGCCCGGGTGGGTACGAGCAGTACTTC CASSVGPGGYEQYF
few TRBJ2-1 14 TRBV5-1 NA TGCGCCAGCAGCTTCCCAGAGTTGTACAATGAGCAGTTCTTC CASSFPELYNEQFF
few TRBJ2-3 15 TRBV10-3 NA TGTGCCATCAGTGACCCGGGAGAGAGCACAGATACGCAGTATTTT CAISDPGESTDTQYF
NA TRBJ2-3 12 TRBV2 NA TGTGCCAGCAGTGAGGACACAGATACGCAGTATTTT CASSEDTDTQYF
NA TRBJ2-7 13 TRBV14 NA TGTGCCAGCAGCCAAGCTACCTACTACGAGCAGTACTTC CASSQATYYEQYF
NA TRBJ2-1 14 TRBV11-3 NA TGTGCCAGCAGCCCAGGACTGGGGCGGCATGAGCAGTTCTTC CASSPGLGRHEQFF
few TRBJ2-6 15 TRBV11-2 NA TGTGCCAGCAGCCGCATGTTATCTGGGGCCAACGTCCTGACTTTC CASSRMLSGANVLTF
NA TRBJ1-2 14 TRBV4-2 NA TGTGCCAGCAGCCAAGTAGCCCAAGACTATGGCTACACCTTC CASSQVAQDYGYTF
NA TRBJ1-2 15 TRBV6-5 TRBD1 TGTGCCAGCAGGGCCATCCGACAGGGCAGCTATGGCTACACCTTC CASRAIRQGSYGYTF
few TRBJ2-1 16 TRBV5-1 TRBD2 TGCGCCAGCAGCTCCGCTAGCGGGAGCTCCTACAATGAGCAGTTCTTC CASSSASGSSYNEQFF
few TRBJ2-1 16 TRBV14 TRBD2 TGTGCCAGCAGCCAAAGACTAGCGGGAGGGCCCAATGAGCAGTTCTTC CASSQRLAGGPNEQFF
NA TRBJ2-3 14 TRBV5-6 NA TGTGCCAGCAGCTGGGGAGCGGCAGCGGGTTCGCAGTATTTT CASSWGAAAGSQYF
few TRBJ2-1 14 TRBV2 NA TGTGCCAGCAGTGACGGGACACAAGCCGGTGAGCAGTTCTTC CASSDGTQAGEQFF
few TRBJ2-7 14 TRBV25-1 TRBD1 TGTGCCAGCAGCCTCACAGGGGGCAACTACGAGCAGTACTTC CASSLTGGNYEQYF
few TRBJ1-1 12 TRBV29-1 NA TGCAGCGTTGAAGAGAGGAACACTGAAGCTTTCTTT CSVEERNTEAFF
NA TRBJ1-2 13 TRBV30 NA TGTGCCTCCCGTGGCAGGTCTAACTATGGCTACACCTTC CASRGRSNYGYTF
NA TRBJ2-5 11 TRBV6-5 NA TGTGCCAGCAGTGCATCAGGAGCCCAGTACTTC CASSASGAQYF
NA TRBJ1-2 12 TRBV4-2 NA TGTGCCAGCAGCCATACAGACTATGGCTACACCTTC CASSHTDYGYTF
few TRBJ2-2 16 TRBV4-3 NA TGCGCCAGCAGCCAACTCGGGACTCTCAACACCGGGGAGCTGTTTTTT CASSQLGTLNTGELFF
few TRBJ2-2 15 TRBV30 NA TGTGCCTGGAGTGTACGGTTCAGCGTCACCGGGGAGCTGTTTTTT CAWSVRFSVTGELFF
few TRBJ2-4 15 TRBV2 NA TGTGCCAGCAGTGATAGAGGGATAGCCAAAAACATTCAGTACTTC CASSDRGIAKNIQYF
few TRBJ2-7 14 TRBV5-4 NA TGTGCCAGCAGCTTGGCGGTCAGCTCCTACGAGCAGTACTTC CASSLAVSSYEQYF
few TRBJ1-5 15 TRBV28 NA TGTGCCAGCAGTTTAGGTCGATGGTACAATCAGCCCCAGCATTTT CASSLGRWYNQPQHF
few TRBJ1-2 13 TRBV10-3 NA TGTGCCATCAGTGAGTCGCGGGAGTATGGCTACACCTTC CAISESREYGYTF
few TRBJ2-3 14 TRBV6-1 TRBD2 TGTGCCAGCAGAGCGGGACGGAGCACAGATACGCAGTATTTT CASRAGRSTDTQYF
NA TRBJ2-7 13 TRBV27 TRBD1 TGTGCCAGCAGAAGGGACAGACACTACGAGCAGTACTTC CASRRDRHYEQYF
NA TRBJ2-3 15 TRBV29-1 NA TGCAGCGTTGACAGCAGGCCCACCGGGACAGATACGCAGTATTTT CSVDSRPTGTDTQYF
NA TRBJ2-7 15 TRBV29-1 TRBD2 TGCAGCGTTGGGCTAGCGGGAGGACTAATGTACGAGCAGTACTTC CSVGLAGGLMYEQYF
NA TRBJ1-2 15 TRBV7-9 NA TGTGCCAGCAGCTTAGGAAGCGGACGCCCTTTGGGCTACACCTTC CASSLGSGRPLGYTF
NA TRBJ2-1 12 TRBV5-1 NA TGCGCCAGCAGCTTGAACAGCGATGAGCAGTTCTTC CASSLNSDEQFF
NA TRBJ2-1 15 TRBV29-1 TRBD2 TGCAGCGTCATTAGCGGGAGGGCCTCCTACAATGAGCAGTTCTTC CSVISGRASYNEQFF
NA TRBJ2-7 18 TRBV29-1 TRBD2 TGCAGCGTTGAATCATCGATCGGGACTAGCGGGGGAGCCTACGAGCAGTACTTC CSVESSIGTSGGAYEQYF
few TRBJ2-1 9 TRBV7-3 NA TGTGCCAAACACAATGAGCAGTTCTTC CAKHNEQFF
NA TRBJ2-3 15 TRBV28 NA TGTGCCAGCAGTGACCAACGCAGGGGTACAGATACGCAGTATTTT CASSDQRRGTDTQYF
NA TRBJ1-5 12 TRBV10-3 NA TGTGCCATCAGTGAGTCCAGTGAGCCCCAGCATTTT CAISESSEPQHF
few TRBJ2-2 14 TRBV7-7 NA TGTGCTAGCAGCTTGGGGGGTAACACCGGGGAGCTGTTTTTT CASSLGGNTGELFF
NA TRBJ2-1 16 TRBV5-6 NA TGTGCCAGCAGCTCGGGGGTTCTAAGCTCCTACAATGAGCAGTTCTTC CASSSGVLSSYNEQFF
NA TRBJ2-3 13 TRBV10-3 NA TGTGCCAGCGCCCCGGCTAGCACAGATACGCAGTATTTT CASAPASTDTQYF
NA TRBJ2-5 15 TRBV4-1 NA TGCGCCAGCTCCGACTCGGGACATGCGGAAGAGACCCAGTACTTC CASSDSGHAEETQYF
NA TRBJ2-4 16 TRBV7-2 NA TGTGCCAGCAGCTTATCTCGTTGGGGCGCGGAAAACATTCAGTACTTC CASSLSRWGAENIQYF
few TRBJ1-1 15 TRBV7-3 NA TGTGCCAGCAGCTTAACGTCCGGACTGTTCAATGAAGCTTTCTTT CASSLTSGLFNEAFF